A single sample is the source of the 17 T cell receptor beta chains below, sequenced in a study of blood T cells in healthy people across ages (dated by TCRdb to between 2014 and 2016). Library prep was done by 5' RACE. TCRdb names Illumina HiSeq 2500 as the instrument used. A second PCR of about 6 to 11 cycles was run with a J-beta primer mix and a sample-barcoded 5' primer. The raw public data were reprocessed by TCRdb itself: fastp quality trimming at Q25, MiXCR clonotype calling, in-frame beta chains only. A single entry per CDR3 protein holds the most common genes and DNA from its merged rows. Here the sample has around 800,000 distinct CDR3 sequences; around half occur a single time. In total, the top ten clones hold approximately 41% of the sample. The material sequenced was blood. Source of these receptors: a man aged 80 or over in good health.

The chain carries TRBV10-3 and TRBJ2-3; D is ambiguous. Germline-derived CDR1 and CDR2 are ENHRY and SYGVKD. Trimming pared 3 bases from V and 4 bases from J, leaving 5 bases between. The CDR3 is 12 residues long. In DNA form, the CDR3 reads TGTGCCATCAGTGATTCGGCAGATACGCAGTATTTT. Protein: CAISDSADTQYF.

To note about this clonotype: One junction end does not reproduce the germline sequence, and a read error may be involved. V usage is TRBV18 and J usage is TRBJ2-1; the match to TRBD2 covers 9 bases. The CDR3 is 16 residues long. The germline V gene has CDR1 KGHSH and CDR2 LQKENI. The DNA of the CDR3 is TGTGACAGCTCACCACCGAGGGGACTAGCTTACAGTGAGCAGTTCTTC. This gives the protein CDSSPPRGLAYSEQFF.

This clonotype was seen only a few times. This chain links TRBV5-1 with TRBJ2-6, with 9 bases that match TRBD1. The CDR3 sequence is 16 residues long. CDR1 is SGHRS, CDR2 YFSETQ, per germline. Germline trimming cut 4 bases from V and 0 bases from J; bases unmatched to any gene: 2. The CDR3 nucleotides read TGCGCCAGCAGCACGGGACAGGGCTCTGGGGCCAACGTCCTGACTTTC. It encodes CASSTGQGSGANVLTF.

The gene calls are TRBV10-1 and TRBJ1-1, with D maybe TRBD1 (5 bases). This CDR3 has 13 amino acids. CDR1 and CDR2 (germline): WNHNN, SYGVQD (reference sequence). V was shortened by 4 bases and J by 4 bases, with 10 bases between the two germline ends. CDR3 in amino acids: CASSGTGPTEAFF. CDR3 nucleotides: TGCGCCAGCAGTGGAACAGGCCCCACTGAAGCTTTCTTT.

This chain links TRBV7-9 with TRBJ2-7; 7 bases are shared with TRBD2. Judging by the DNA end, TRBJ2-5 fits better; the J call may be wrong. The V gene's germline CDR1 is SEHNR and CDR2 FQNEAQ (reference sequence). The CDR3 runs to 15 residues. CDR3 in amino acids: CASSPEVGGGETQYF. The CDR3 DNA follows: TGTGCCAGCAGCCCCGAGGTCGGCGGGGGAGAGACCCAGTACTTC.

The J gene is TRBJ2-7, the V gene TRBV9, with D perhaps TRBD2 (6 bases). In germline, CDR1 is SGDLS, CDR2 YYNGEE. This CDR3 region has 15 residues. Trimming removed 2 bases at V and 3 bases at J, with 15 bases between. CDR3 sequence reads: CASSVGSPSFYEQYF. The DNA of the CDR3 is TGTGCCAGCAGCGTCGGGAGCCCGTCCTTCTACGAGCAGTACTTC. The complete variable domain, with remaining parts taken from reference TRBV9 and TRBJ2-7, reads DSGVTQTPKHLITATGQRVTLRCSPRSGDLSVYWYQQSLDQGLQFLIQYYNGEERAKGNILERFSAQQFPDLHSELNLSSLELGDSALYFCASSVGSPSFYEQYFGPGTRLTVT.

The chain carries TRBV28 and TRBJ2-3, with 13 bases fitting TRBD2. Germline assignment: CDR1 MDHEN and CDR2 SYDVKM. This CDR3 is built from 16 residues. V was pared by 4 bases and J by 2 bases, with 3 bases of the junction left unmatched. CDR3 region: CASSWGLAGTTDTQYF. CDR3 nucleotides: TGTGCCAGCAGTTGGGGACTAGCGGGAACCACAGATACGCAGTATTTT. Together with reference TRBV28 and TRBJ2-3, the CDR3 gives the full variable domain: DVKVTQSSRYLVKRTGEKVFLECVQDMDHENMFWYRQDPGLGLRLIYFSYDVKMKEKGDIPEGYSVSREKKERFSLILESASTNQTSMYLCASSWGLAGTTDTQYFGPGTRLTVL.

This clonotype showed up just a few times. CDR3 in DNA: TGCAGTGCTCACCGACAGGGAAACATTCAGTACTTC. Its translation: CSAHRQGNIQYF. The chain joins TRBV20-1 to TRBJ2-4; TRBD1 agrees at 7 bases. The junction had 4 bases not matched to a gene; V was cut back by 5 bases and J by 6 bases. The V gene's germline CDR1 is DFQATT and CDR2 SNEGSKA (reference sequence). CDR3 length: 12 amino acids.

This rearrangement joins TRBV2 to TRBJ2-1; TRBD1 matches at 9 bases. The CDR3 extends over 15 amino acids. In germline, CDR1 is SNHLY, CDR2 FYNNEI. Trimming at V came to 7 bases and at J to 9 bases, leaving 13 bases not matched to a gene. CDR3 nucleotides: TGTGCCAGCATTCGGGACAGGGAAATAGTGGGTGAGCAGTTCTTC. Translated, it gives CASIRDREIVGEQFF.

This clonotype showed up just once. The chain is built from TRBV20-1 and TRBJ2-1; 8 bases are a match to TRBD2. Looked up from germline, CDR1 is DFQATT and CDR2 is SNEGSKA (reference sequence). The J segment lost 9 bases and the V segment lost 3 bases, leaving 19 bases of the junction unmatched. CDR3 length: 17 amino acids. In DNA form, the CDR3 reads TGCAGTGCTAGCCTACCTGGGAGCGGGAGAGTCGAGGTTGAGCAGTTCTTC. Translation gives CSASLPGSGRVEVEQFF.

This rearrangement joins TRBV5-6 to TRBJ2-3; 8 nucleotides agree with TRBD1. The CDR3 spans 16 residues. V shed 4 bases, J shed 2 bases, and the junction held 9 bases outside the gene matches. Germline CDR1 reads SGHDT; CDR2 reads YYEEEE. CDR3 DNA sequence: TGTGCCAGCAGCGTACCGGGACAGGCCCCCACAGATACGCAGTATTTT. This translates into CASSVPGQAPTDTQYF.

The chain carries TRBV7-2 and TRBJ2-3; 8 positions match TRBD1. The CDR3 is made up of 15 amino acids. The trim removed 3 bases at V and 2 bases at J, leaving 4 bases unmatched. Germline-derived CDR1 and CDR2 are SGHTA and FQGNSA. The CDR3 region is CASSFKDRDTDTQYF. Here the CDR3 DNA reads TGTGCCAGCAGCTTCAAGGACAGGGACACAGATACGCAGTATTTT.

This clonotype turned up a few times. The J gene is TRBJ2-5, the V gene TRBV7-2, with 9 bases lining up with TRBD2. The V and J ends lost 3 bases and 6 bases, in that order; junction bases with no gene match: 11. The CDR3 runs to 16 residues. The V gene's germline CDR1 is SGHTA and CDR2 FQGNSA. For the CDR3, the DNA is TGTGCCAGCAGCTTGGAGCCGGGTAGCGGGAGAAAGACCCAGTACTTC. Its protein product is CASSLEPGSGRKTQYF.

V is TRBV28 and J is TRBJ2-7, with TRBD2 identical over 11 bases. The CDR3 is 16 amino acids. Germline assignment: CDR1 MDHEN and CDR2 SYDVKM. V lost 4 bases, J lost 0 bases, and 5 bases stayed unmatched. CDR3 coding DNA: TGTGCCAGCAGTTATAGCGGGAGGGGACCCTCCTACGAGCAGTACTTC. It specifies CASSYSGRGPSYEQYF. The full variable domain, with the rest looked up from reference TRBV28 and TRBJ2-7, is DVKVTQSSRYLVKRTGEKVFLECVQDMDHENMFWYRQDPGLGLRLIYFSYDVKMKEKGDIPEGYSVSREKKERFSLILESASTNQTSMYLCASSYSGRGPSYEQYFGPGTRLTVT.

This clonotype was detected many times. The chain carries TRBV29-1 and TRBJ2-1; TRBD2 matches at 11 bases. The CDR3 covers 15 residues. V gave up 7 bases and J gave up 5 bases; unmatched junction bases: 10. CDR1 SQVTM and CDR2 ANQGSEA come from the germline V gene. Here the CDR3 reads CSATEPGLADNEQFF. CDR3 coding DNA: TGCAGCGCAACGGAGCCGGGACTAGCGGACAATGAGCAGTTCTTC.

Worth noting for this clonotype: A clone one base away is much larger, so this may be a read error. The chain combines TRBV29-1 with TRBJ2-3, with 11 nucleotides matching TRBD2. CDR1 and CDR2 from the germline V gene are SQVTM and ANQGSEA. CDR3 length: 15 amino acids. After removal of 4 bases from V and 4 bases from J, the junction contained 7 bases not matched to a gene. CDR3 in amino acids: CSVGGSGRAADTQYF. CDR3 nucleotides: TGCAGCGTTGGAGGTAGCGGGAGGGCAGCAGATACGCAGTATTTT.

This chain joins TRBV6-5 and TRBJ2-3; D possibly corresponds to TRBD1 (6 bases). In germline, CDR1 is MNHEY, CDR2 SVGAGI. Trimming removed 8 bases from V and 2 bases from J, with 11 bases in between. This CDR3 spans 13 amino acids. The CDR3 loop is CASGAGVTDTQYF. CDR3 bases: TGTGCCAGCGGTGCAGGGGTCACAGATACGCAGTATTTT.